Listed below are T cell receptor beta chains from one sample, sequenced in a study of blood T cells in healthy people across ages. TCRdb ran MiXCR on the 5' RACE reads and lists one entry per CDR3 protein. The sample yields about a million distinct CDR3 sequences, roughly half seen once. Source material: blood. These receptors were taken from a woman in her sixties or seventies in good health. CDR3s include the opening cysteine and the closing phenylalanine or tryptophan. The D gene is left open where the match is weak. Clone size, where shown, is once, few, many, or a class for clones that have expanded.

>NA|TRBJ2-1|TRBV12-3/TRBV12-4|TRBD1
CASSKGQGLYNEQFF
TGTGCCAGCAGCAAGGGACAGGGCCTCTACAATGAGCAGTTCTTC
>few|TRBJ2-7|TRBV27|TRBD1
CARVTGVPYEQYF
TGTGCCAGGGTGACAGGGGTGCCCTACGAGCAGTACTTC
>NA|TRBJ2-1|TRBV7-3|TRBD2
CASSLPIWGGWGANEQFF
TGTGCCAGCAGCCTCCCGATCTGGGGGGGATGGGGTGCCAATGAGCAGTTCTTC
>few|TRBJ2-7|TRBV12-3/TRBV12-4|TRBD1
CASSHGTGRREQYF
TGTGCCAGCAGTCACGGGACAGGGAGGCGGGAGCAGTACTTC
>many|TRBJ2-3|TRBV28|NA
CASTHGSGTSSTDTQYF
TGTGCCAGCACCCATGGTTCTGGAACTTCTAGCACAGATACGCAGTATTTT
>few|TRBJ1-2|TRBV28|TRBD1
CASSGQGLNYGYTF
TGTGCCAGCAGCGGACAGGGGCTTAACTATGGCTACACCTTC
>NA|TRBJ2-4|TRBV28|TRBD2
CASRSRFHGLAGGYWEQYF
TGTGCCAGCAGGTCCAGATTTCACGGACTAGCGGGAGGGTACTGGGAGCAGTACTTC
>NA|TRBJ2-1|TRBV20-1|TRBD1
CSAYNTGTGSYNEQFF
TGCAGTGCGTATAATACCGGGACAGGATCCTACAATGAGCAGTTCTTC
>NA|TRBJ2-4|TRBV27|TRBD2
CASSQLTSVNIQYF
TGTGCCAGCAGTCAACTGACTAGCGTAAACATTCAGTACTTC
>few|TRBJ1-6|TRBV2|NA
CASMRGDNSPLHF
TGTGCCAGCATGAGGGGAGATAATTCACCCCTCCACTTT
>NA|TRBJ1-2|TRBV25-1|NA
CAGASALYGYTF
TGTGCCGGAGCATCGGCTCTCTATGGCTACACCTTC
>NA|TRBJ1-6|TRBV11-2|NA
CASSRSPLHF
TGTGCCAGCAGCCGTTCACCCCTCCACTTT
>few|TRBJ1-1|TRBV7-7|TRBD1
CASSATGTEDADEAFF
TGTGCCAGCAGCGCCACCGGGACAGAAGATGCTGATGAAGCTTTCTTT
>NA|TRBJ2-1|TRBV9|NA
CASSVSPTGVSDDEQFF
TGTGCCAGCAGCGTATCACCGACAGGAGTTAGCGACGATGAGCAGTTCTTC
>NA|TRBJ2-1|TRBV5-1|TRBD2
CASSLPRTSGSNEQFF
TGCGCCAGCAGCTTGCCAAGGACTAGCGGGAGCAATGAGCAGTTCTTC
>NA|TRBJ2-1|TRBV12-3/TRBV12-4|TRBD2
CASTLTSGKVNEQFF
TGTGCCAGCACCCTGACTAGCGGGAAGGTTAATGAGCAGTTCTTC
>NA|TRBJ2-5|TRBV24-1|NA
CATKTQGEETQYF
TGTGCCACCAAGACTCAAGGGGAAGAGACCCAGTACTTC
>NA|TRBJ2-2|TRBV7-7|NA
CASSSGPGTAGELFF
TGTGCCAGCAGTTCTGGACCGGGGACGGCCGGGGAGCTGTTTTTT
>few|TRBJ2-1|TRBV29-1|NA
CSVEDLEWGVDEQFF
TGCAGCGTTGAAGATTTAGAGTGGGGAGTCGATGAGCAGTTCTTC
>NA|TRBJ1-2|TRBV27|NA
CASSSQGTDYGYTF
TGTGCCAGCAGCTCACAGGGAACCGACTATGGCTACACCTTC
>NA|TRBJ2-4|TRBV28|NA
CATRGRGLVKNIQYF
TGTGCCACTAGGGGGAGGGGGCTCGTAAAAAACATTCAGTACTTC
>NA|TRBJ2-3|TRBV6-1|NA
CASSEDGGTDTQYF
TGTGCCAGCAGTGAAGATGGTGGAACAGATACGCAGTATTTT
>once|TRBJ2-3|TRBV7-9|TRBD2
CASSLALAGVRDTQYF
TGTGCCAGCAGCTTAGCGCTCGCGGGAGTTCGCGATACGCAGTATTTT
>NA|TRBJ2-5|TRBV28|NA
CASTTRNPDETQYF
TGTGCCAGCACGACTCGAAATCCGGATGAGACCCAGTACTTC
>NA|TRBJ2-5|TRBV7-6|TRBD1
CASSDHGTGWETQYF
TGTGCCAGCAGCGACCATGGGACAGGGTGGGAGACCCAGTACTTC
>NA|TRBJ2-2|TRBV29-1|NA
CSVTGTLAELFF
TGCAGCGTTACCGGGACGCTAGCGGAGCTGTTTTTT
>NA|TRBJ1-1|TRBV29-1|NA
CSVRMVTEAFF
TGCAGCGTTCGAATGGTCACTGAAGCTTTCTTT
>NA|TRBJ2-3|TRBV10-1|TRBD2
CASSESRTSEDTQYF
TGCGCCAGCAGTGAGTCGAGGACTAGCGAAGATACGCAGTATTTT
>NA|TRBJ2-3|TRBV11-2|TRBD2
CASSSSPSGSIADTQYF
TGTGCCAGCAGCAGTTCCCCTAGCGGGAGTATTGCAGATACGCAGTATTTT